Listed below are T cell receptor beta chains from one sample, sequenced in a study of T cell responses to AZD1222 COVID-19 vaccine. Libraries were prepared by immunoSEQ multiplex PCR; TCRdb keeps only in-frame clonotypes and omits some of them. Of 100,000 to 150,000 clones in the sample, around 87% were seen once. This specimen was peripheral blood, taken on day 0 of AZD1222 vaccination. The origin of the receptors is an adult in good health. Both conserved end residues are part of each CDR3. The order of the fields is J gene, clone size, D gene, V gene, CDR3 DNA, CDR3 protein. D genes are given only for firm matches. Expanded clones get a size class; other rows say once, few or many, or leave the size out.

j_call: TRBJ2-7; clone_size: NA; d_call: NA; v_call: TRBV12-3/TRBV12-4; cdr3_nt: TGTGCCAGCAGTTCTGGCTACGAGCAGTACTTC; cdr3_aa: CASSSGYEQYF
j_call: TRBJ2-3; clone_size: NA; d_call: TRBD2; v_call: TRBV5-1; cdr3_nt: TGCGCCAGCAGCTTCATAGCGGGAGTGGCAGATACGCAGTATTTT; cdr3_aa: CASSFIAGVADTQYF
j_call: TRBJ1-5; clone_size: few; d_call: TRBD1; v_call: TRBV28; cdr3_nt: TGTGCCAGCAGTAGGACAGGGGTTCCTCAGCCCCAGCATTTT; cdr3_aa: CASSRTGVPQPQHF
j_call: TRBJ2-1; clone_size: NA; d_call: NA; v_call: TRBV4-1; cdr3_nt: TGCGCCAGCAGCCAATTAGGCCTGTCGAAACAGTTCTTC; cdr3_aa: CASSQLGLSKQFF
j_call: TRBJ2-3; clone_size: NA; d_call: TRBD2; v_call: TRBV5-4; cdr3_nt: TGTGCCAGCAGACGAAGCGGGAGGCCAGATACGCAGTATTTT; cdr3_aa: CASRRSGRPDTQYF
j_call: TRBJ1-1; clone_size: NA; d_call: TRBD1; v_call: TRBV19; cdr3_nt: TGTGCCAGTAGTCCATGGACAGGGGCTGGGACTGAAGCTTTCTTT; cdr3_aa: CASSPWTGAGTEAFF
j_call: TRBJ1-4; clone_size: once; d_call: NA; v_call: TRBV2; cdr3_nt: TGTGCCAGCACCGGATATAATGAAAAACTGTTTTTT; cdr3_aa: CASTGYNEKLFF
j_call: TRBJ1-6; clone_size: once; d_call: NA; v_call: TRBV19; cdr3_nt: TGTGCCAGTAGTCAGGGATTGAATTCACCCCTCCACTTT; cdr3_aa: CASSQGLNSPLHF
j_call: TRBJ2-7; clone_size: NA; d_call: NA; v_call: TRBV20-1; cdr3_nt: TGCAGTGCTAGTAAAGAGGTGGGCGAGCAGTACTTC; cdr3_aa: CSASKEVGEQYF
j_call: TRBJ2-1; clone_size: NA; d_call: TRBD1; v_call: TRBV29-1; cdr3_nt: TGCAGCGTTGACAAGACAGGGGTATACAATGAGCAGTTCTTC; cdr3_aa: CSVDKTGVYNEQFF
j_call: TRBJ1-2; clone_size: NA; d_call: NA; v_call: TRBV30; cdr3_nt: TGTGCCTGCCCGCCGGGGGGGGGAAACTATGGCTACACCTTC; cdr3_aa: CACPPGGGNYGYTF
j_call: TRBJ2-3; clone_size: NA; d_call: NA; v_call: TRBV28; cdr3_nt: TGTGCCAGCAGTTTAAAAGTTCGGGCGCAGTATTTT; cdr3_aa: CASSLKVRAQYF
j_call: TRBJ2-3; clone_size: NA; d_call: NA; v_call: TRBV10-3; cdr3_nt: TGTGCCATCAGGCGGGTGGGGATCACAGATACGCAGTATTTT; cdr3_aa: CAIRRVGITDTQYF
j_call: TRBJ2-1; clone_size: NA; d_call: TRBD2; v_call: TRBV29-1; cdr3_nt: TGCAGCGTGTCGGGACTAGCGGGAGTGGATGAGCAGTTCTTC; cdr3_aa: CSVSGLAGVDEQFF
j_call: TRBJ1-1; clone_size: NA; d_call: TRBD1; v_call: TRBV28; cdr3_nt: TGTGCCAGCAGCCAGAGGGGGCGAGATGGGACTTTCTTT; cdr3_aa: CASSQRGRDGTFF
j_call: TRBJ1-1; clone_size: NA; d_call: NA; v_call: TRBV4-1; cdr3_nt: TGCGCCAGCAGCCAGCACTACCGGGACGGACCATCCCAAGCTTTCTTT; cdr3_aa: CASSQHYRDGPSQAFF
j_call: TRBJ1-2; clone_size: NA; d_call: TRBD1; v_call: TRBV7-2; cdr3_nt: TGTGCCAGCAGCTTAGTAGGGACAGGGGGCTATGGCTACACCTTC; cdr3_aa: CASSLVGTGGYGYTF
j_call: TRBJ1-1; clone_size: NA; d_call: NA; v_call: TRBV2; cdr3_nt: TGTGCCAGCAGTGCTTCAAGGAGGAGCACTGAAGCTTTCTTT; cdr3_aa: CASSASRRSTEAFF
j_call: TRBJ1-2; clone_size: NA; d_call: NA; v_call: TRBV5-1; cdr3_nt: TGCGCCAGCAGCTTGGCGGGACAAGGGTTTGGTGGCTACACCTTC; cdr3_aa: CASSLAGQGFGGYTF
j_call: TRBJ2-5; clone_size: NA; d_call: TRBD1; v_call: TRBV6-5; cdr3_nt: TGTGCCAGCACGAGGGACAGGGGGCAGGAGACCCAGTACTTC; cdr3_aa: CASTRDRGQETQYF
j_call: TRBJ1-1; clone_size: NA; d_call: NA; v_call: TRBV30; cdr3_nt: TGTGCCTGGAACTTTCGGAACACTGAAGCTTTCTTT; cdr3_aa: CAWNFRNTEAFF
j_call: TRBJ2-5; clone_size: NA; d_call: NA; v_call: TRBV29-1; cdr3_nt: TGCAGCGTTGAAGATAGTACACCCGAAGAGACCCAGTACTTC; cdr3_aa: CSVEDSTPEETQYF
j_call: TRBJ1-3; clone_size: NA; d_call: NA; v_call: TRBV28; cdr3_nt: TGTGCCAGCAAAACCCCGGCGTTCCTCTCTGGAAACACCATATATTTT; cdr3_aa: CASKTPAFLSGNTIYF
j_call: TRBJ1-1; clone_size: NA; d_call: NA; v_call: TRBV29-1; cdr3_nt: TGCAGCGTTGCGGACTTACCGGGCACTGAAGCTTTCTTT; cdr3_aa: CSVADLPGTEAFF
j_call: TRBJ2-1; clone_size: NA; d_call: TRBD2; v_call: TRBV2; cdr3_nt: TGTGCCAGCAGACGAGCGGGGGACTCCTACAATGAGCAGTTCTTC; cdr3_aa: CASRRAGDSYNEQFF
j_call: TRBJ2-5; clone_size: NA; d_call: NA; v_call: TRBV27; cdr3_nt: TGTGCCAGCAGTTTAGTAAGGTCCAGAGTTCCAGCGATGGAGACCCAGTACTTC; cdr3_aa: CASSLVRSRVPAMETQYF
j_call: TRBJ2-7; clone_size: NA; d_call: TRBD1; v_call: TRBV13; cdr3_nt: TGTGCCAGCAGCTTAATTAAGGCAGGGGGCAACCACGAGCAGTACTTC; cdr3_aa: CASSLIKAGGNHEQYF
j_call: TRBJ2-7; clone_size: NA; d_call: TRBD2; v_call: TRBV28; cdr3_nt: TGTGCCAGCCAAGGGGCAGGACTAGCGGACTACGAGCAGTACTTC; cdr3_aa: CASQGAGLADYEQYF
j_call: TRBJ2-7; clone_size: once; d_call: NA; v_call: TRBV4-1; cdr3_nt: TGCGCCAGCAGCCGCTCAAATTCCTACGAGCAGTACTTC; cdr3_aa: CASSRSNSYEQYF
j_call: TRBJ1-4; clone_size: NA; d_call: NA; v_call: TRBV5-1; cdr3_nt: TGCGCCAGCAGCTTGACCTCAACTAATGAAAAACTGTTTTTT; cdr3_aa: CASSLTSTNEKLFF
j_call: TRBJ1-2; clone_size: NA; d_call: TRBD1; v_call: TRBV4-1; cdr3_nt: TGCGCCAGCAGCCTCGGGACAGGGGAGAACTATGGCTACACCTTC; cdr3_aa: CASSLGTGENYGYTF
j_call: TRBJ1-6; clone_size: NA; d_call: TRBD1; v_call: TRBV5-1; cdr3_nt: TGCGCCAGCAGCTTGGCGGGACAGGGTGCACCTTCGAATTCACCCCTCCACTTT; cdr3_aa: CASSLAGQGAPSNSPLHF
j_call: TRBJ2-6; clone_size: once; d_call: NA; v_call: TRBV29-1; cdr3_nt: TGCAGCGTCCGCGACAGACTCGATGGGGCCAACGTCCTGACTTTC; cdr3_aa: CSVRDRLDGANVLTF
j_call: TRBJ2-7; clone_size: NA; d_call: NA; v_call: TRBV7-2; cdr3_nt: TGTGCCAGCAGCTTAAAAGGCGAGCAGTACTTC; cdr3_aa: CASSLKGEQYF
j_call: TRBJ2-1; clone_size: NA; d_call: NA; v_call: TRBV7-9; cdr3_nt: TGTGCCAGCAGCTTAGAGGGGACACCATCCTACAATGAGCAGTTCTTC; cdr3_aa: CASSLEGTPSYNEQFF
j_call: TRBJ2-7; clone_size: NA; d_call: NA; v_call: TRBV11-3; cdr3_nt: TGTGCCAGCAGCTTAGGTTTAGTGTTCGACGAGCAGTACTTC; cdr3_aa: CASSLGLVFDEQYF
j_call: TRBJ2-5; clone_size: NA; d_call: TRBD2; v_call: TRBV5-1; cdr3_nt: TGCGCCAGCAGCTTTTCAGGGCGGGGGGAGACCCAGTACTTC; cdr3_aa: CASSFSGRGETQYF
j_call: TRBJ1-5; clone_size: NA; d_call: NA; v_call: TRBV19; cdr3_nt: TGTGCCAGTATGGCAACGGGCGGCAACAATCAGCCCCAGCATTTT; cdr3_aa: CASMATGGNNQPQHF
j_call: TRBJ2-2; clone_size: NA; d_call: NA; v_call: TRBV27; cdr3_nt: TGTGCCAGCACCCAAGAAGGGTCGAACACCGGGGAGCTGTTTTTT; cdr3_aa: CASTQEGSNTGELFF
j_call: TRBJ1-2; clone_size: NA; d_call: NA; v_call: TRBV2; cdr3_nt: TGTGCCAGCAGGACGACCGGGTCTAACTATGGCTACACCTTC; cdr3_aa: CASRTTGSNYGYTF
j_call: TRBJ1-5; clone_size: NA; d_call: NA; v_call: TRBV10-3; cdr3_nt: TGTGCCATCGCGGATAGCAATCAGCCCCAGCATTTT; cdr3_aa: CAIADSNQPQHF